This is a list of T cell receptor beta chains from one sample in a study of blood T cells in healthy people across ages. TCRdb reprocessed the 5' RACE reads via MiXCR and lists one record per CDR3 protein. The repertoire includes around 1.5 million distinct CDR3 sequences, 34% of them detected once, and roughly 12% sits in the top ten. Source material: blood. The receptors shown here come from a woman in her twenties or thirties in good health. Both conserved end residues are part of each CDR3. The D gene is left open where the match is weak. For some rows the clone size is stated as once, few or many, or as a class when expanded; others skip it.

V	D	size	J	DNA	CDR3
TRBV27	TRBD2	NA	TRBJ2-7	TGTGCCAGCAGTTCGATAGGCGGGAGCGTCTCCTACGAGCAGTACTTC	CASSSIGGSVSYEQYF
TRBV25-1	NA	NA	TRBJ1-5	TGTGCCAGCAGTGAACAATCAGGGGGCAATCAGCCCCAGCATTTT	CASSEQSGGNQPQHF
TRBV20-1	NA	NA	TRBJ2-5	TGCAGTGCTAGAGATCTTTGGAGGGGGGAGACCCAGTACTTC	CSARDLWRGETQYF
TRBV5-1	TRBD2	NA	TRBJ2-1	TGCGCCAGCAGACCTTTGAGCCGAAGCGGGATAGCATACAATGAGCAGTTCTTC	CASRPLSRSGIAYNEQFF
TRBV28	NA	few	TRBJ1-1	TGTGCCACCTCAACTGGTGGGACTGAAGCTTTCTTT	CATSTGGTEAFF
TRBV9	NA	NA	TRBJ2-7	TGTGCCAGCAGCGTAGAGACAAGTTCAAGTTACGAGCAGTACTTC	CASSVETSSSYEQYF
TRBV5-1	TRBD2	NA	TRBJ2-1	TGCGCCAGCAGCTCTTACGGTCTAGCGGGAGGGCCGGGTGAGCAGTTCTTC	CASSSYGLAGGPGEQFF
TRBV10-3	NA	NA	TRBJ2-5	TGTGCCATCAGTGTAGAGTCTGGCGGGGAGACCCAGTACTTC	CAISVESGGETQYF
TRBV20-1	TRBD2	few	TRBJ2-5	TGCAGTGCTGTCCCCCGGACTAGCGGGGTTAAAGAGACCCAGTACTTC	CSAVPRTSGVKETQYF
TRBV4-1	NA	many	TRBJ1-6	TGCGCCAGCAGCAGAGGGGTCGAATCACCCCTCCACTTT	CASSRGVESPLHF
TRBV20-1	NA	NA	TRBJ2-5	TGCAGTGCTAGAGAGTCCCTTAATGGGGAGACCCAGTACTTC	CSARESLNGETQYF
TRBV28	NA	few	TRBJ2-1	TGTGCCGGCAGTTTTCCGGACGGGCTTGAGCAGTTCTTC	CAGSFPDGLEQFF
TRBV3-1	NA	few	TRBJ1-2	TGTGCCAGCAGCCAAGATCCCGCAGGGTTCGATGGCTACACCTTC	CASSQDPAGFDGYTF
TRBV12-3/TRBV12-4	NA	NA	TRBJ2-1	TGTGCCAGCAGTCTTTCTTGGGACCGTTACAATGAGCAGTTCTTC	CASSLSWDRYNEQFF
TRBV4-1	NA	few	TRBJ2-1	TGCGCCAGCAGCCAAGACCGGGACGGTTACAATGGGCAGTTCTTC	CASSQDRDGYNGQFF
TRBV11-2	NA	few	TRBJ2-3	TGTGCCATCAGGGCTCCCCGGGCAGATACGCAGTATTTT	CAIRAPRADTQYF